This record covers a single T cell receptor (beta chain). The data stem from a study of PD-1 blockade in classical Hodgkin lymphoma. Germline V gene data show CDR1 as MNHEY and CDR2 as SVGAGI. The CDR3 sequence is 15 residues long. The V end was cut by 6 bases, the J end by 2 bases, with 14 bases between. Time point meaning: cycle 4 day 1 (C4D1), after about 6 weeks of nivolumab. Each and every patient relapsed after autologous stem cell transplantation, and patients got differing brentuximab vedotin exposure. Profiling relied on immunoSEQ multiplex PCR, and the TCRdb table lists in-frame clones only, not all of them. The sample yields about 61,000 clones, 70% to 90% seen once.

The rearrangement uses TRBV6-5 and TRBJ2-1; a possible D gene is TRBD2 (5 bases). The source of this sequence is a human donor with classical Hodgkin lymphoma. Sequences were derived from peripheral blood mononuclear cells (PBMCs), sampled before the fourth cycle of nivolumab. The CDR3 region has the DNA TGTGCCAGCAGAAGGGATGGAGGTACCTACAATGAGCAGTTCTTC. It specifies CASRRDGGTYNEQFF.